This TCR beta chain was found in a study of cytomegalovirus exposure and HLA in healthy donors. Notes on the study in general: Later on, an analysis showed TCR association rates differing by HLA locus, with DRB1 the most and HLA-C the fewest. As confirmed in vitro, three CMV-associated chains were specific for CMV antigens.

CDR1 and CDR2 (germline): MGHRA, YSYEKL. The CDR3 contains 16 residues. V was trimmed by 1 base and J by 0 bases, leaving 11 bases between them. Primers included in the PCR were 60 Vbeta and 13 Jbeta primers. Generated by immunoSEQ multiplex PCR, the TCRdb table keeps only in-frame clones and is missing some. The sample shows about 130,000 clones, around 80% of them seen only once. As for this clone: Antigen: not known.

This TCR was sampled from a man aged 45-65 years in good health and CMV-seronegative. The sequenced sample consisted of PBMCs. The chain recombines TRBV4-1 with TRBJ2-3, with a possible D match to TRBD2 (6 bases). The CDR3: CASSQAQRVSTDTQYF. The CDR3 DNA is TGCGCCAGCAGCCAAGCCCAGCGGGTCAGCACAGATACGCAGTATTTT.